A selection of T cell receptor beta chains follows, all from one sample in a study of blood T cells in healthy people across ages. MiXCR, applied by TCRdb to the 5' RACE reads, yields one record per CDR3 protein. Altogether hundreds of thousands of distinct CDR3 sequences are present, around 48% being singletons, with the ten largest covering approximately 25%. The sample comprised blood. The receptors stem from a man older than 75 in good health. CDR3s include the opening cysteine and the closing phenylalanine or tryptophan. Each record gives: clone size, D gene, J gene, V gene, CDR3 protein, CDR3 DNA. The D gene is left open where the match is weak. Not every row has a clone size; where given, it reads once, few, many or a size class.

NA	NA	TRBJ2-3	TRBV4-3	CASSQGLGPDTQYF	TGCGCCAGCAGCCAAGGGCTGGGGCCAGATACGCAGTATTTT
NA	TRBD1	TRBJ2-7	TRBV20-1	CSARTRDRVYEQYF	TGCAGTGCTAGAACCCGGGACAGGGTTTACGAGCAGTACTTC
NA	NA	TRBJ2-1	TRBV29-1	CSVEMGVNEQFF	TGCAGCGTGGAAATGGGGGTCAATGAGCAGTTCTTC
NA	NA	TRBJ1-1	TRBV25-1	CASSEPQGLAEAFF	TGTGCCAGCAGTGAACCACAGGGACTCGCTGAAGCTTTCTTT
NA	NA	TRBJ1-6	TRBV20-1	CSARGWSDSPLHF	TGCAGTGCTAGGGGGTGGTCCGATTCACCCCTCCACTTT
NA	NA	TRBJ2-3	TRBV29-1	CSVEVAHPRGVDTQYF	TGCAGCGTTGAAGTAGCTCACCCTAGGGGGGTGGATACGCAGTATTTT
once	NA	TRBJ2-6	TRBV9	CASSPRSDSGVNVLTF	TGTGCCAGCAGCCCCCGGTCCGACTCTGGGGTCAACGTCCTGACTTTC
once	NA	TRBJ2-1	TRBV7-8	CASSLTGTQLAGEQFF	TGTGCCAGCAGCTTAACGGGCACCCAGTTGGCCGGTGAGCAGTTCTTC
NA	NA	TRBJ2-7	TRBV20-1	CSSISYEQYF	TGCTCTTCAATCTCCTACGAGCAGTACTTC
few	TRBD2	TRBJ2-1	TRBV29-1	CSITWTSGYNEQFF	TGCAGCATTACTTGGACTAGCGGGTACAATGAGCAGTTCTTC
NA	NA	TRBJ1-1	TRBV4-3	CASSQGQVGEAFF	TGCGCCAGCAGCCAAGGGCAGGTGGGTGAAGCTTTCTTT
NA	NA	TRBJ2-3	TRBV24-1	CATSDFGVADTQYF	TGTGCCACCAGTGATTTTGGGGTTGCAGATACGCAGTATTTT
few	NA	TRBJ2-1	TRBV5-1	CASSLEGASYNEQFF	TGCGCCAGCAGCTTGGAAGGGGCGTCCTACAATGAGCAGTTCTTC
NA	NA	TRBJ2-4	TRBV29-1	CSAKRPGENIQYF	TGCAGCGCGAAAAGACCAGGAGAAAACATTCAGTACTTC
NA	NA	TRBJ2-5	TRBV30	CASGVVRLETQYF	TGTGCCTCTGGGGTGGTTCGTTTGGAGACCCAGTACTTC
NA	TRBD2	TRBJ2-1	TRBV4-3	CASSQGSSGVDEQFF	TGCGCCAGCAGCCAAGGTTCTAGCGGGGTCGATGAGCAGTTCTTC
NA	TRBD1	TRBJ2-1	TRBV6-2/TRBV6-3	CASSPQRGTAYNGQFF	TGTGCCAGCAGTCCCCAGAGGGGGACAGCCTACAATGGGCAGTTCTTC
few	NA	TRBJ2-1	TRBV27	CASSRKSSYNEQFF	TGTGCCAGCAGTCGCAAGAGCTCCTACAATGAGCAGTTCTTC
NA	NA	TRBJ1-2	TRBV30	CAWSLGAENGYTF	TGTGCCTGGAGTCTAGGGGCCGAGAATGGCTACACCTTC
few	TRBD2	TRBJ2-1	TRBV29-1	CSVERAGEPNEQFF	TGCAGCGTTGAAAGGGCGGGAGAGCCCAATGAGCAGTTCTTC
NA	NA	TRBJ1-2	TRBV20-1	CSARGQRTNYGHTF	TGCAGTGCTAGAGGTCAGAGGACTAACTATGGCCACACCTTC
NA	NA	TRBJ1-4	TRBV6-6	CASRVHGGELFF	TGTGCCAGCAGGGTACATGGCGGGGAACTGTTTTTT
NA	NA	TRBJ2-5	TRBV7-9	CASSFSGTPQETQYF	TGTGCCAGCAGCTTTTCCGGGACACCCCAAGAGACCCAGTACTTC